The next 20 T cell receptor beta chains were all read from a single sample in a study of blood T cell repertoires in COVID-19. Using immunoSEQ multiplex PCR, the repertoire was profiled, and TCRdb retains in-frame clones only, with some absent. The data hold roughly 290,000 clones, with around 90% observed a single time. Input material: peripheral blood. Every receptor here comes from a woman under 40 with COVID-19, enrolled during active disease.

The rearrangement uses TRBV4-3 and TRBJ1-1; TRBD1 might be the D (5 bases). This CDR3 has 17 residues. Germline CDR1 is LGHNA and CDR2 is YSLEER. The V end lost 0 bases, the J end lost 1 base, and 15 bases lay between the germline ends. The CDR3 DNA is TGCGCCAGCAGCCAAGACCGGGGGGGTATAACGAACACTGAAGCTTTCTTT. It encodes CASSQDRGGITNTEAFF.

This clone was picked up one time. The V gene is TRBV30, the J gene TRBJ1-2; D ambiguous. This CDR3 has 11 residues. Trimming left V 0 bases short and J 9 bases short, with 8 bases between. CDR1 and CDR2 (germline): GTSNPN, SVGIG (reference sequence). In nucleotides, the CDR3 is TGTGCCTGGAGTGTACTTGCAAGCTACACCTTC. As protein: CAWSVLASYTF. Full variable domain (rest looked up from reference TRBV30 and TRBJ1-2): SQTIHQWPATLVQPVGSPLSLECTVEGTSNPNLYWYRQAAGRGLQLLFYSVGIGQISSEVPQNLSASRPQDRQFILSSKKLLLSDSGFYLCAWSVLASYTFGSGTRLTVV.

The chain recombines TRBV6-2 or TRBV6-3 with TRBJ2-1; 10 positions agree with TRBD2. Unmatched junction bases numbered 8, after V lost 6 bases and J lost 6 bases. The germline CDR1 and CDR2 sequences are MNHEY and SVGEGT. The CDR3 is made up of 15 amino acids. The CDR3, as DNA: TGTGCCAGCAGCCCCCTCAGCGGGAGGGCCAATGAGCAGTTCTTC. Amino acids: CASSPLSGRANEQFF.

This clone was counted between two and nine times. V is TRBV19 and J is TRBJ1-5, with D possibly matching TRBD1 (6 bases). This CDR3 has 14 amino acids. In germline, CDR1 is LNHDA, CDR2 SQIVND (reference sequence). V was pared by 6 bases and J by 6 bases, with 15 bases between. The chain's CDR3 is CASSRRGGSQPQHF. CDR3 sequence (DNA): TGTGCCAGTAGCCGGAGGGGGGGGAGTCAGCCCCAGCATTTT.

This sequence joins TRBV6-6 and TRBJ1-1; possible D gene TRBD1, 5 bases. Trimming removed 6 bases at V and 8 bases at J, with 10 bases between. CDR3 size: 11 residues. Germline CDR1 reads MNHNY; CDR2 reads SVGAGI (reference sequence). The CDR3 protein is CASRPAGEAFF. CDR3 in DNA: TGTGCCAGCAGACCTGCAGGGGAAGCTTTCTTT.

The chain uses TRBV4-1 and TRBJ1-5; tentative D call: TRBD1 (6 bases). The V and J ends lost 1 base and 4 bases respectively, with 17 bases between them. Looked up from germline, CDR1 is MGHRA and CDR2 is YSYEKL. The CDR3 runs 17 residues. As DNA, the CDR3 is TGCGCCAGCAGCCAAGGGCAGGGGCGTAGGGTTAATCAGCCCCAGCATTTT. It specifies CASSQGQGRRVNQPQHF.

The rearrangement uses TRBV10-3 and TRBJ2-1; 10 positions agree with TRBD1. Trimming cost V 9 bases and J 9 bases; bases outside gene matches: 11. CDR3 length: 14 residues. Germline V gene lookup returns CDR1 ENHRY and CDR2 SYGVKD. In DNA form, the CDR3 reads TGTGCCATGGGGACCCGGGACAGGGGAGGTGAGCAGTTCTTC. This encodes CAMGTRDRGGEQFF.

A single count supports this clone. The V call is TRBV24-1, the J call TRBJ1-5, with D unresolved. Per germline, CDR1 KGHDR and CDR2 SFDVKD. The CDR3 runs to 13 residues. V was pared by 1 base and J by 7 bases, with 7 bases between. The CDR3 DNA reads TGTGCCACCAGTGATTTTGAGGGCCAGCCCCAGCATTTT. Amino acids: CATSDFEGQPQHF.

This chain uses TRBV10-3 with TRBJ1-1; D is unclear. V was cut by 4 bases and J by 5 bases, with 8 bases left in between. This CDR3 spans 12 amino acids. CDR1 and CDR2 (germline): ENHRY, SYGVKD. DNA for the CDR3: TGTGCCATCAGTGGAGGCGGGACTGAAGCTTTCTTT. It is translated as CAISGGGTEAFF.

The chain carries TRBV10-1 and TRBJ2-7; 9 nucleotides agree with TRBD2. Unmatched junction bases numbered 8, after V lost 5 bases and J lost 6 bases. Germline-derived CDR1 and CDR2 are WNHNN and SYGVQD (reference sequence). There are 14 residues in the CDR3. This CDR3 reads CASSLSGRRGEQYF. CDR3 in DNA: TGCGCCAGCAGTCTCAGCGGGAGGAGAGGCGAGCAGTACTTC.

This sequence joins TRBV4-1 and TRBJ2-1; weak D call: TRBD2 (5 bases). The CDR3 runs 14 residues. Germline values: CDR1 MGHRA, CDR2 YSYEKL. V lost 1 base, J lost 8 bases, and 12 bases lay in between. Here the CDR3 reads CASSQGQSSHEQFF. The CDR3 DNA reads TGCGCCAGCAGCCAAGGGCAGTCTAGCCATGAGCAGTTCTTC.

This chain joins TRBV5-1 and TRBJ1-1, with TRBD1 as a possible D gene (5 bases). The germline V gene encodes CDR1 SGHRS and CDR2 YFSETQ. The CDR3 extends over 13 amino acids. Trimming pared 3 bases from V and 6 bases from J, leaving 12 bases between. CDR3 loop: CASSWGLTAEAFF. The CDR3 nucleotides read TGCGCCAGCAGCTGGGGCCTCACCGCTGAAGCTTTCTTT.

CDR3 protein: CAWSWRAGYNEQFF. The CDR3 DNA sequence: TGTGCCTGGAGTTGGAGGGCCGGCTACAATGAGCAGTTCTTC. V and J are TRBV30 and TRBJ2-1; tentatively, D is TRBD2 (6 bases). The germline V and J ends were trimmed by 2 bases and 3 bases, with 11 bases remaining between them. Germline lookup yields CDR1 GTSNPN and CDR2 SVGIG (reference sequence). This CDR3 contains 14 residues.

This chain uses TRBV7-3 with TRBJ2-7; 8 positions match TRBD2. The CDR3 length is 16 residues. Trimming removed 5 bases from V and 5 bases from J; junction bases left unmatched: 14. CDR1 is SGHTA and CDR2 is FQGTGA in the germline V gene. CDR3 sequence reads: CASSPLGGSGTHEQYF. The CDR3, as DNA: TGTGCCAGCAGCCCCCTCGGGGGTAGCGGGACCCACGAGCAGTACTTC.

This chain uses TRBV2 with TRBJ2-7, with 7 bases matching TRBD1. V trimming: 7 bases; J trimming: 2 bases; junction bases outside the gene matches: 8. Germline V gene lookup returns CDR1 SNHLY and CDR2 FYNNEI. The length of the CDR3 is 14 residues. The CDR3 region is CASTTGTETYEQYF. For the CDR3, the DNA is TGTGCCAGCACCACCGGGACAGAGACCTACGAGCAGTACTTC.

The chain carries TRBV5-1 and TRBJ2-1; D unclear. V shed 3 bases and J shed 0 bases, with 13 bases lying between them. There are 16 residues in the CDR3. Germline V gene lookup returns CDR1 SGHRS and CDR2 YFSETQ. In DNA form, the CDR3 reads TGCGCCAGCAGCTCAACCGTTAAGAGCTCCTACAATGAGCAGTTCTTC. Protein sequence: CASSSTVKSSYNEQFF. The variable domain in full, completed from reference TRBV5-1 and TRBJ2-1, reads KAGVTQTPRYLIKTRGQQVTLSCSPISGHRSVSWYQQTPGQGLQFLFEYFSETQRNKGNFPGRFSGRQFSNSRSEMNVSTLELGDSALYLCASSSTVKSSYNEQFFGPGTRLTVL.

This sequence joins TRBV9 and TRBJ1-2, with unresolved D. This CDR3 is 13 amino acids long. Germline values: CDR1 SGDLS, CDR2 YYNGEE. V lost 4 bases and J 8 bases, leaving 15 bases between the germline ends. The CDR3 spells CASSPEGPPGYTF. For the CDR3, the DNA is TGTGCCAGCAGCCCAGAGGGTCCTCCCGGCTACACCTTC.

The rearrangement joins TRBV10-1 to TRBJ2-7; 16 nucleotides line up with TRBD2. The CDR3 consists of 18 residues. V trimming: 2 bases; J trimming: 3 bases; junction bases outside the gene matches: 7. The V gene's germline CDR1 is WNHNN and CDR2 SYGVQD (reference sequence). The CDR3: CASSEPGLAGGWDYEQYF. DNA of the CDR3: TGCGCCAGCAGTGAGCCGGGACTAGCGGGAGGGTGGGACTACGAGCAGTACTTC.

J is TRBJ2-5 and V is TRBV10-3; the D gene is possibly TRBD1 (6 bases). The V gene's germline CDR1 is ENHRY and CDR2 SYGVKD. V was trimmed by 4 bases and J by 4 bases, leaving 13 bases between them. The length of the CDR3 is 14 residues. CDR3 loop: CAISGQGQAETQYF. The CDR3 DNA sequence: TGTGCCATCAGTGGGCAGGGGCAGGCAGAGACCCAGTACTTC.

The rearrangement links TRBV7-3 to TRBJ2-1; 7 nucleotides agree with TRBD1. This CDR3 comprises 12 residues. Germline V gives CDR1 SGHTA, CDR2 FQGTGA. Trimming removed 5 bases from V and 6 bases from J; junction bases left unmatched: 1. The CDR3 sequence: CASSRDSNEQFF. The CDR3 bases are TGTGCCAGCAGCCGGGACAGCAATGAGCAGTTCTTC. The whole variable domain, remainder taken from reference TRBV7-3 and TRBJ2-1, is GAGVSQTPSNKVTEKGKYVELRCDPISGHTALYWYRQSLGQGPEFLIYFQGTGAADDSGLPNDRFFAVRPEGSVSTLKIQRTERGDSAVYLCASSRDSNEQFFGPGTRLTVL.